This TCR beta chain was retrieved from a study of blood T cell repertoires in COVID-19. Whole-study context: Sites in the United States, Italy and Spain provided acute and convalescent COVID-19 samples.

Here immunoSEQ multiplex PCR was the method, and the copy in TCRdb shows in-frame clones only, minus some. This sample has hundreds of thousands of clones; about 91% occur once, and the top ten carry over 10%. Germline lookup yields CDR1 MNHEY and CDR2 SMNVEV (reference sequence). The CDR3 contains 13 residues. Trimming left V 3 bases short and J 6 bases short, with 12 bases between. The sample was peripheral blood. This TCR came from a woman in her 50s with COVID-19, enrolled during active disease. V usage is TRBV27 and J usage is TRBJ2-7; a weak D match, TRBD2 (5 bases). CDR3 nucleotides: TGTGCCAGCAGTTTGACTGGCGGGCCCGAGCAGTACTTC. Its translation: CASSLTGGPEQYF.